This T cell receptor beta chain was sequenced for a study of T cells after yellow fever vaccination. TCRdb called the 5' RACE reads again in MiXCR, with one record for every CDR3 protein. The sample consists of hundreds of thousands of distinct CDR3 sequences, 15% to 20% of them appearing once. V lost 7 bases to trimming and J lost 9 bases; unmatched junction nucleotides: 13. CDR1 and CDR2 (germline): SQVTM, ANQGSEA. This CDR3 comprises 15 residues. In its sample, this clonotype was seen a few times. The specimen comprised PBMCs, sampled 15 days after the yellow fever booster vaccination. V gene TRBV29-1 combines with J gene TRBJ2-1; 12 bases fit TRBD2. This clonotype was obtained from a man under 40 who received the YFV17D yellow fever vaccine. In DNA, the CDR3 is TGCAGCGCCAACCCAACGGCGGGACTAGCGGGTGAGCAGTTCTTC. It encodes CSANPTAGLAGEQFF.